The clone carrying this T cell receptor (beta chain) was seen ten or more times. The sample is drawn from a study of Graves' ophthalmopathy and Graves' hyperthyroidism. None of the included patients had other autoimmune diseases, uncontrolled infections, pregnancy or lactation, as these led to exclusion. Amplification targeted the TCR beta CDR3 regions, with RNA transcripts as the source material. Second-round multiplex PCR came after a first-round RT-PCR that employed HTBI primers. Via MiXCR, TCRdb re-called the multiplex PCR reads, giving one row per CDR3 protein. The table records 600,000 to 700,000 distinct CDR3 sequences, roughly 39% of them present only once. V was clipped by 2 bases and J by 6 bases, with 10 bases between them. Germline CDR1 SGHVS, CDR2 FQNEAQ. The CDR3 has 14 residues.

Sequenced material: peripheral blood. This sequence originates from an adult man with Graves' ophthalmopathy. This chain joins TRBV7-8 and TRBJ2-2; D unclear. The CDR3 region is CASSLYTMAGELFF. In DNA form, the CDR3 reads TGTGCCAGCAGCTTATATACGATGGCCGGGGAGCTGTTTTTT.